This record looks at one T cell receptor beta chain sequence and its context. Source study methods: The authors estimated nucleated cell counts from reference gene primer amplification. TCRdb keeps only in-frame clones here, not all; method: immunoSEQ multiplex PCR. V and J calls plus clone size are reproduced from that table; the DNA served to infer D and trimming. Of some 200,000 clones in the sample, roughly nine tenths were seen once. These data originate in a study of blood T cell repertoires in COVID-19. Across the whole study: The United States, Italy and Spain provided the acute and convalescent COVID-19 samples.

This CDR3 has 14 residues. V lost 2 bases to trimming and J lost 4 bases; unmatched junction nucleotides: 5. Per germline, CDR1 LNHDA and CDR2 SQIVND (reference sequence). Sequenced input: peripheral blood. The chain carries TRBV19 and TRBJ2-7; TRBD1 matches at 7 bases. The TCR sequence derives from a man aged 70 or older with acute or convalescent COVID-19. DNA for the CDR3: TGTGCCAGTAGTATAAGGACAGGCCCTTACGAGCAGTACTTC. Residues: CASSIRTGPYEQYF.